The T cell receptor beta chain described here comes from a study of human T cells and chemical hapten exposure. Time point described: patch test 1, 2 weeks after DPC sensitization. Treatment defined: therapeutic diphenylcyclopropenone sensitization with weekly scalp DPC. Blood, whole and unfractionated, served as the source for total RNA extraction. Blood sampling preceded each patch test application. This clonotype was seen many times. Its antigen remains unidentified. General study results and limits: Among TCRs, those above 1 in 1000 frequency were unaffected by DPC sensitization.

The study used a library that attached unique molecular identifiers to individual cDNA molecules. Each CDR3 protein gets one entry after TCRdb re-called the RACE reads with MiXCR. The sample has fewer than 50,000 distinct CDR3 sequences, over 3.5% seen once. The V end was cut by 5 bases, the J end by 4 bases, with 9 bases between. CDR3 size: 13 residues. This specimen was whole blood, taken in connection with sensitization to the hapten diphenylcyclopropenone (DPC). The chain employs TRBV12-3 or TRBV12-4 and TRBJ1-5; D call uncertain. This clonotype was sampled from a man in his fifties with alopecia areata. Some clones in this sample may be carry-over from other donors' samples. The CDR3 DNA is TGTGCCAGCAGTCCCGCAATGAATCAGCCCCAGCATTTT. Protein sequence: CASSPAMNQPQHF.